These 30 T cell receptor beta chains share one sample of origin, sequenced in a study of regulatory T cells. Amplification used 52 TRBV primers and 13 TRBJ primers. Assay: immunoSEQ multiplex PCR; the TCRdb copy retains only in-frame clones and omits some. The sample shows about 15,000 clones, about 92% of them seen only once. Sequences were obtained from CD8+ T cells sorted from blood. These receptors were obtained from a person aged 18 to 35 with CD3G deficiency.

This rearrangement joins TRBV4-3 to TRBJ2-1; perhaps TRBD1 as D (6 bases). V was shortened by 4 bases and J by 5 bases, with 12 bases between the two germline ends. Germline values: CDR1 LGHNA, CDR2 YSLEER. CDR3 length: 14 amino acids. The CDR3 DNA is TGCGCCAGCAGCCCGAATCGGGACAACAATGAGCAGTTCTTC. Translating gives CASSPNRDNNEQFF.

The chain has TRBV11-2 and TRBJ2-1; D uncertain. V gave up 3 bases and J gave up 8 bases, with 11 bases separating them. Germline V gives CDR1 SGHAT, CDR2 FQNNGV. This CDR3 comprises 13 residues. The chain's CDR3 is CASSFPPVDEQFF. Here the CDR3 DNA reads TGTGCCAGCAGCTTCCCTCCGGTGGATGAGCAGTTCTTC.

V usage is TRBV4-1 and J usage is TRBJ1-5, with D tentatively TRBD1 (5 bases). The CDR3 covers 17 residues. Per the germline V gene, CDR1 is MGHRA and CDR2 is YSYEKL. Trimming stripped 5 bases from V and 2 bases from J, with 19 bases between. The CDR3 loop is CASSFTAGEYGNQPQHF. In nucleotides, the CDR3 is TGCGCCAGCAGCTTCACCGCGGGGGAATATGGCAATCAGCCCCAGCATTTT.

This clone was detected only a few times. The chain recombines TRBV19 with TRBJ1-5, with 10 bases that match TRBD1. The V segment lost 4 bases and the J segment 4 bases; nucleotides outside the gene matches: 4. This CDR3 is 15 amino acids long. Germline CDR1 reads LNHDA; CDR2 reads SQIVND (reference sequence). The CDR3 reads CASSTRTGGNQPQHF. CDR3 nucleotides: TGTGCCAGTAGTACGCGGACAGGGGGGAATCAGCCCCAGCATTTT.

The chain recombines TRBV6-1 with TRBJ1-1, with 7 bases fitting TRBD1. The germline V gene encodes CDR1 MNHNS and CDR2 SASEGT. CDR3 length: 14 amino acids. V dropped 7 bases and J dropped 2; count of bases not matched to a gene: 7. The chain's CDR3 is CASKPRGVNTEAFF. The CDR3 bases are TGTGCCAGCAAACCCAGGGGGGTAAACACTGAAGCTTTCTTT.

The chain links TRBV28 to TRBJ2-7, with 13 nucleotides matching TRBD2. The CDR3 is 18 amino acids. Per germline, CDR1 MDHEN and CDR2 SYDVKM. Germline trimming cut 6 bases from V and 0 bases from J; bases unmatched to any gene: 11. The CDR3 sequence is CASSTNQLAGGNSYEQYF. CDR3 DNA: TGTGCCAGCAGCACCAATCAACTAGCGGGAGGGAACTCCTACGAGCAGTACTTC.

The chain employs TRBV27 and TRBJ2-3, with D possibly matching TRBD1 (6 bases). Germline V CDR1 and CDR2: MNHEY, SMNVEV (reference sequence). CDR3 length equals 19 residues. Trimming left V 4 bases short and J 0 bases short, with 23 bases between. CDR3 in amino acids: CASSWTQVSGESSTDTQYF. CDR3 DNA: TGTGCCAGCAGTTGGACGCAGGTTTCAGGGGAATCTAGCACAGATACGCAGTATTTT.

V gene TRBV19 combines with J gene TRBJ2-1; no clear D. The V end lost 6 bases, the J end lost 8 bases, and 14 bases lay between the germline ends. The CDR3 spans 13 residues. Per the germline V gene, CDR1 is LNHDA and CDR2 is SQIVND (reference sequence). CDR3 nucleotide sequence: TGTGCCAGTAGGCTATTAGAGGTAGATGAGCAGTTCTTC. Amino acid sequence: CASRLLEVDEQFF.

J is TRBJ2-1 and V is TRBV7-9; D call uncertain. Per germline, CDR1 SEHNR and CDR2 FQNEAQ (reference sequence). The CDR3 runs to 12 residues. Trimming removed 5 bases at V and 8 bases at J, with 10 bases between. CDR3 DNA: TGTGCCAGCAGCCCCCCCACAGATGAGCAGTTCTTC. Amino acids: CASSPPTDEQFF.

J is TRBJ1-1 and V is TRBV25-1, with D uncertain. CDR3 length: 12 residues. Germline values: CDR1 MGHDK, CDR2 SYGVNS. Trimming removed 2 bases at V and 8 bases at J, with 9 bases between. As DNA, the CDR3 is TGTGCCAGCAGTGAAGCTTCACAAGAAGCTTTCTTT. It codes for CASSEASQEAFF.

The chain joins TRBV4-1 to TRBJ2-6; TRBD1 is a possible D gene (5 bases). Germline V CDR1 and CDR2: MGHRA, YSYEKL. CDR3 length equals 16 residues. Trimming took 8 bases from V and 0 from J, leaving 14 bases between them. The CDR3 is CASRIHRLSGANVLTF. DNA for the CDR3: TGCGCCAGCCGAATTCACAGGCTCTCTGGGGCCAACGTCCTGACTTTC.

The J gene is TRBJ1-2, the V gene TRBV5-1; 11 bases align to TRBD1. Germline V gene sequence: CDR1 SGHRS, CDR2 YFSETQ. Losses at the gene ends were 2 bases for V and 4 bases for J; bases not matched to a gene: 4. The CDR3 has 15 residues. The CDR3 nucleotides are TGCGCCAGCAGCTTTTCGGGGACAGGGGGCTATGGCTACACCTTC. Residues: CASSFSGTGGYGYTF.

This chain uses TRBV7-9 with TRBJ2-7; D ambiguous. Germline V gives CDR1 SEHNR, CDR2 FQNEAQ (reference sequence). V dropped 5 bases and J dropped 0 bases, with 11 bases sitting between them. The CDR3 is 14 amino acids. DNA for the CDR3: TGTGCCAGCAGCCCACCCAGTCACTCCTACGAGCAGTACTTC. It is translated as CASSPPSHSYEQYF.

Comments on this clone: Other DNA sequences of this sample code for an identical CDR3. CDR3 nucleotide sequence: TGCGCCAGCAGCCCCGGGAGAGGGTTCCAAGAGACCCAGTACTTC. Its protein is CASSPGRGFQETQYF. V gene TRBV5-1 combines with J gene TRBJ2-5; TRBD2 might be the D (6 bases). The CDR3 has 15 residues. Trimming pared 4 bases from V and 1 base from J, leaving 14 bases between. Germline CDR1 SGHRS, CDR2 YFSETQ. The entire variable domain, with the rest obtained from reference TRBV5-1 and TRBJ2-5, is as follows: KAGVTQTPRYLIKTRGQQVTLSCSPISGHRSVSWYQQTPGQGLQFLFEYFSETQRNKGNFPGRFSGRQFSNSRSEMNVSTLELGDSALYLCASSPGRGFQETQYFGPGTRLLVL.

This chain's CDR3 is CASSLLGGGDEQFF. CDR3 nucleotides: TGTGCCAGCAGCTTGTTGGGGGGCGGAGATGAGCAGTTCTTC. The chain is built from TRBV5-4 and TRBJ2-1; D could derive from TRBD1 or TRBD2 (6 bases each). Trimming removed 1 base at V and 8 bases at J, with 13 bases between. There are 14 residues in the CDR3. Germline values: CDR1 SGHNT, CDR2 YYREEE (reference sequence). Complete variable domain (other parts from reference TRBV5-4 and TRBJ2-1): ETGVTQSPTHLIKTRGQQVTLRCSSQSGHNTVSWYQQALGQGPQFIFQYYREEENGRGNFPPRFSGLQFPNYSSELNVNALELDDSALYLCASSLLGGGDEQFFGPGTRLTVL.

The rearrangement links TRBV2 to TRBJ2-3, with 7 bases matching TRBD2. The CDR3 is 16 residues long. Germline V CDR1 and CDR2: SNHLY, FYNNEI. V shed 8 bases, J shed 2 bases, and the junction held 13 bases outside the gene matches. The CDR3: CASLAPGGGFTDTQYF. The CDR3 region has the DNA TGTGCCAGCCTAGCTCCTGGGGGGGGGTTCACAGATACGCAGTATTTT.

The chain is built from TRBV7-8 and TRBJ2-1; D unclear. V was shortened by 3 bases and J by 0 bases, with 6 bases between the two germline ends. The germline CDR1 and CDR2 sequences are SGHVS and FQNEAQ. The CDR3 is 14 amino acids. The DNA of the CDR3 is TGTGCCAGCAGCTTTGGAAACTCCTACAATGAGCAGTTCTTC. This translates into CASSFGNSYNEQFF.

This chain connects TRBV4-3 to TRBJ2-5; the D gene could be TRBD1 or TRBD2 (5 bases each). The V gene's germline CDR1 is LGHNA and CDR2 YSLEER. This CDR3 region has 18 residues. The V end was cut by 2 bases, the J end by 5 bases, with 24 bases between. Written as DNA, the CDR3 is TGCGCCAGCAGCCAAAACACACGTGTCCGGGGCAGCGCGGAGACCCAGTACTTC. It is translated as CASSQNTRVRGSAETQYF.

The CDR3 coding sequence is TGTGCCACTTTGCGGGGCCTAGCCAAAAACATTCAGTACTTC. Translating it yields CATLRGLAKNIQYF. This sequence joins TRBV15 and TRBJ2-4, with D possibly being TRBD2 (6 bases). V shed 9 bases and J shed 0 bases, with 12 bases lying between them. The CDR3 has 14 amino acids. The germline CDR1 and CDR2 sequences are LNHNV and YYDKDF (reference sequence). Supplemented by reference TRBV15 and TRBJ2-4, the full variable domain reads DAMVIQNPRYQVTQFGKPVTLSCSQTLNHNVMYWYQQKSSQAPKLLFHYYDKDFNNEADTPDNFQSRRPNTSFCFLDIRSPGLGDTAMYLCATLRGLAKNIQYFGAGTRLSVL.

The chain carries TRBV10-3 and TRBJ2-3; 13 bases fit TRBD2. V lost 10 bases, J lost 2 bases, and 3 bases stayed unmatched. Germline CDR1 ENHRY, CDR2 SYGVKD. The CDR3 consists of 14 residues. This CDR3 is CATGTSGATDTQYF. The CDR3 DNA reads TGTGCCACAGGGACTAGCGGGGCCACAGATACGCAGTATTTT.

This clone was found a few times. This chain joins TRBV7-9 and TRBJ2-3, with a tentative D call TRBD2 (6 bases). CDR3 length equals 14 residues. Trimming left V 5 bases short and J 0 bases short, with 9 bases between. Germline CDR1 and CDR2: SEHNR and FQNEAQ (reference sequence). This CDR3 reads CASSTSYSTDTQYF. As DNA, the CDR3 is TGTGCCAGCAGCACTAGCTATAGCACAGATACGCAGTATTTT.

J is TRBJ1-1 and V is TRBV7-8; 11 nucleotides match TRBD1. Trimming took 3 bases from V and 11 from J; bases not matched to a gene: 5. CDR1 and CDR2 (germline): SGHVS, FQNEAQ. This CDR3 contains 13 residues. The DNA of the CDR3 is TGTGCCAGCAGCTTCGGACAGGGGGCGCCGGCTTTCTTT. Amino acid sequence: CASSFGQGAPAFF.

This chain links TRBV7-6 with TRBJ2-1; D gene unclear. The CDR3 runs to 11 residues. Germline V gene data show CDR1 as SGHVS and CDR2 as FNYEAQ. V was cut by 1 base and J by 8 bases, with 3 bases left in between. The CDR3 DNA follows: TGTGCCAGCAGCTTAGGTGATGAGCAGTTCTTC. Its protein is CASSLGDEQFF.

The CDR3 DNA is TGCGCCAGCAGCCGAGACCTTAGCACAGATACGCAGTATTTT. Amino acids: CASSRDLSTDTQYF. The chain links TRBV4-3 to TRBJ2-3, with D unresolved. Germline assignment: CDR1 LGHNA and CDR2 YSLEER. The CDR3 is 14 residues long. V was trimmed by 4 bases and J by 0 bases, leaving 8 bases between them.

V is TRBV13 and J is TRBJ2-7, with D perhaps matching TRBD1 (5 bases). Germline assignment: CDR1 PRHDT and CDR2 FYEKMQ (reference sequence). V lost 1 base, J lost 2 bases, and 12 bases lay in between. The CDR3 is 15 amino acids. CDR3 loop: CASSLESIGAYEQYF. The CDR3 nucleotides read TGTGCCAGCAGCTTAGAATCGATAGGGGCCTACGAGCAGTACTTC.

This clone appeared once. The rearrangement links TRBV27 to TRBJ1-1; no firm D call. The ends were cut back, 5 bases at V and 1 base at J, with 8 bases in the middle. Germline V gives CDR1 MNHEY, CDR2 SMNVEV (reference sequence). The CDR3 spans 13 residues. CDR3 residues: CASSIQWNTEAFF. The CDR3, as DNA: TGTGCCAGCAGTATACAGTGGAACACTGAAGCTTTCTTT.

The chain links TRBV5-6 to TRBJ1-6; 7 bases match TRBD1. The V gene's germline CDR1 is SGHDT and CDR2 YYEEEE. Trimming took 0 bases from V and 10 from J; bases not matched to a gene: 4. The CDR3 is 14 residues long. CDR3: CASSLGTGGSPLHF. CDR3 bases: TGTGCCAGCAGCTTGGGGACAGGAGGGTCACCCCTCCACTTT.

The CDR3: CASSERGTAQPQHF. CDR3 bases: TGCGCCAGCAGTGAGCGGGGGACGGCGCAGCCCCAGCATTTT. The rearrangement links TRBV10-2 to TRBJ1-5; a possible D gene is TRBD1 (5 bases). V was clipped by 2 bases and J by 7 bases, with 12 bases between them. The V gene's germline CDR1 is WSHSY and CDR2 SAAADI. CDR3 length: 14 residues.

CDR3 region: CASSFRGDYNEQFF. In nucleotides, the CDR3 is TGTGCCAGCAGTTTTCGGGGCGACTACAATGAGCAGTTCTTC. The rearrangement uses TRBV28 and TRBJ2-1; D could derive from TRBD1 or TRBD2 (5 bases each). Germline values: CDR1 MDHEN, CDR2 SYDVKM. Trimming pared 3 bases from V and 3 bases from J, leaving 9 bases between. CDR3 length: 14 residues.

V usage is TRBV7-9 and J usage is TRBJ2-2; no clear D. The CDR3 contains 12 residues. Germline-derived CDR1 and CDR2 are SEHNR and FQNEAQ (reference sequence). V gave up 3 bases and J gave up 5 bases, with 4 bases separating them. The CDR3 nucleotides are TGTGCCAGCAGCTTTGGAACCGGGGAGCTGTTTTTT. As protein: CASSFGTGELFF.